The 32 T cell receptor beta chains below come from one sample, sequenced in a study of cytomegalovirus exposure and HLA in healthy donors. Both 60 Vbeta primers and 13 Jbeta primers went into the PCR. Libraries were prepared by immunoSEQ multiplex PCR; TCRdb keeps only in-frame clonotypes and omits some of them. The sample includes about 130,000 clones, 80% of them seen just once. The specimen was PBMCs. Receptors were obtained from a woman in her 40s in good health and CMV-seronegative.

The rearrangement uses TRBV6-1 and TRBJ1-2; 8 bases line up with TRBD1. V shed 1 base and J 6 bases; nucleotides not matched to a gene: 4. Germline assignment: CDR1 MNHNS and CDR2 SASEGT. This CDR3 has 14 residues. CDR3 loop: CASSEDNRGNGYTF. CDR3 coding DNA: TGTGCCAGCAGTGAAGATAACAGGGGGAATGGCTACACCTTC.

The rearrangement links TRBV9 to TRBJ2-1, with 11 bases that match TRBD2. The germline gives CDR1 SGDLS, CDR2 YYNGEE. The ends lost 2 bases at V and 1 base at J; junction bases unmatched: 11. The CDR3 contains 19 residues. CDR3: CASSVVPSLAGGSYNEQFF. The DNA of the CDR3 is TGTGCCAGCAGCGTCGTTCCGTCCTTAGCGGGGGGGTCCTACAATGAGCAGTTCTTC. The whole variable domain, filled in from reference TRBV9 and TRBJ2-1, reads DSGVTQTPKHLITATGQRVTLRCSPRSGDLSVYWYQQSLDQGLQFLIQYYNGEERAKGNILERFSAQQFPDLHSELNLSSLELGDSALYFCASSVVPSLAGGSYNEQFFGPGTRLTVL.

The J gene is TRBJ1-5, the V gene TRBV2, with D hard to call. From germline, CDR1 is SNHLY and CDR2 FYNNEI. The V end lost 3 bases, the J end lost 4 bases, and 13 bases lay between the germline ends. The CDR3 covers 15 residues. The CDR3 nucleotides are TGTGCCAGCAGTGATAGAGGAGCTCGTAATCAGCCCCAGCATTTT. Protein sequence: CASSDRGARNQPQHF.

The chain is built from TRBV9 and TRBJ2-2, with TRBD2 identical over 9 bases. The J segment lost 3 bases and the V segment lost 3 bases, leaving 6 bases of the junction unmatched. CDR3 length: 16 residues. Germline lookup yields CDR1 SGDLS and CDR2 YYNGEE. This CDR3 is CASSAFRLADTGELFF. The DNA for the CDR3 is TGTGCCAGCAGCGCATTTAGACTAGCGGACACCGGGGAGCTGTTTTTT. Drawing the rest from reference TRBV9 and TRBJ2-2, the complete variable domain is DSGVTQTPKHLITATGQRVTLRCSPRSGDLSVYWYQQSLDQGLQFLIQYYNGEERAKGNILERFSAQQFPDLHSELNLSSLELGDSALYFCASSAFRLADTGELFFGEGSRLTVL.

V and J are TRBV5-4 and TRBJ2-5, with D hard to call. The CDR3 runs 12 residues. V lost 0 bases, J lost 5 bases, and 5 bases lay in between. Germline assignment: CDR1 SGHNT and CDR2 YYREEE (reference sequence). The chain's CDR3 is CASSLGAETQYF. The DNA of the CDR3 is TGTGCCAGCAGCTTGGGGGCGGAGACCCAGTACTTC.

The rearrangement links TRBV5-1 to TRBJ2-3; D not resolved. Germline CDR1 and CDR2: SGHRS and YFSETQ. The CDR3 spans 14 residues. Trimming shortened V by 1 base and J by 0 bases, and 6 bases separated the two germline ends. DNA of the CDR3: TGCGCCAGCAGCTTGTACGGTAGCACAGATACGCAGTATTTT. It translates to CASSLYGSTDTQYF.

The V call is TRBV7-8, the J call TRBJ1-5, with D maybe TRBD1 (5 bases). The CDR3 has 17 amino acids. Trimming left V 1 base short and J 0 bases short, with 13 bases between. CDR1 and CDR2 (germline): SGHVS, FQNEAQ. The CDR3 DNA is TGTGCCAGCAGCTTAGAAGGAACAGGTCTTAGCAATCAGCCCCAGCATTTT. It encodes CASSLEGTGLSNQPQHF.

This chain connects TRBV9 to TRBJ2-7; TRBD2 might be the D (6 bases). With 0 bases removed from V and 4 bases from J, the gap between germline ends came to 11 bases. This CDR3 has 14 residues. The germline CDR1 and CDR2 sequences are SGDLS and YYNGEE. CDR3 DNA: TGTGCCAGCAGCGTAGCGAGCGGGTCATACGAGCAGTACTTC. Protein: CASSVASGSYEQYF.

V is TRBV4-1 and J is TRBJ1-3, with 7 bases fitting TRBD1. CDR3 length equals 16 residues. Looked up from germline, CDR1 is MGHRA and CDR2 is YSYEKL. The J segment lost 4 bases and the V segment lost 0 bases, leaving 6 bases of the junction unmatched. The CDR3 here is CASSQDRGVSGNTIYF. CDR3 nucleotide sequence: TGCGCCAGCAGCCAAGACAGGGGGGTCTCGGGAAACACCATATATTTT.

V is TRBV5-6 and J is TRBJ2-2; 9 positions match TRBD1. The CDR3 totals 15 residues. V lost 5 bases to trimming and J lost 4 bases; unmatched junction nucleotides: 6. Looked up from germline, CDR1 is SGHDT and CDR2 is YYEEEE. Here the CDR3 DNA reads TGTGCCAGCAGGACAGGGACAGGGCTCACCGGGGAGCTGTTTTTT. Translating gives CASRTGTGLTGELFF.

A remark on this clone: One junction end does not reproduce the germline sequence, and a read error may be involved. V is TRBV7-7 and J is TRBJ1-1; D ambiguous. Germline V gene sequence: CDR1 SSHAT, CDR2 FNYEAQ (reference sequence). The CDR3 consists of 13 residues. For the CDR3, the DNA is TGTGCTAGCAGCTCAAACAAGAACACTGAAGCTTTCTTT. Translation gives CASSSNKNTEAFF.

This chain joins TRBV7-9 and TRBJ2-1; 9 nucleotides match TRBD1. The CDR3 has 14 residues. V gave up 1 base and J gave up 5 bases; unmatched junction bases: 0. Germline assignment: CDR1 SEHNR and CDR2 FQNEAQ (reference sequence). The CDR3 sequence is CASSLGQGDNEQFF. CDR3 bases: TGTGCCAGCAGCTTAGGACAGGGGGACAATGAGCAGTTCTTC.

The table lists this clone with a count of one. The rearrangement links TRBV4-2 to TRBJ2-7; maybe TRBD2 (5 bases). V lost 1 base and J lost 2, with 18 bases in between. The CDR3 has 17 amino acids. The germline V gene encodes CDR1 LGHNA and CDR2 YNFKEQ. The CDR3 nucleotides are TGTGCCAGCAGCCAAGCATTCCTGGCGGGTAACACCTACGAGCAGTACTTC. Amino acid sequence: CASSQAFLAGNTYEQYF.

This chain uses TRBV4-2 with TRBJ1-1; 12 bases fit TRBD1. Trimming removed 1 base from V and 6 bases from J; junction bases left unmatched: 6. The CDR3 is made up of 16 amino acids. The germline gives CDR1 LGHNA, CDR2 YNFKEQ. CDR3 in DNA: TGTGCCAGCAGCCAAGCGAGGGACAGGGGGCACGCTGAAGCTTTCTTT. Its translation is CASSQARDRGHAEAFF.

The gene calls are TRBV4-2 and TRBJ1-2; a possible D gene is TRBD1 (6 bases). CDR3 length equals 15 residues. V lost 0 bases and J lost 2, with 10 bases in between. Germline lookup yields CDR1 LGHNA and CDR2 YNFKEQ. CDR3 coding DNA: TGTGCCAGCAGCCAAGAGACAGGCCAGAACTATGGCTACACCTTC. Protein product: CASSQETGQNYGYTF.

This clone has more than one count but fewer than ten. The chain recombines TRBV2 with TRBJ1-1; possible D gene TRBD1, 6 bases. V lost 4 bases and J 10 bases, leaving 16 bases between the germline ends. CDR3 length equals 13 residues. CDR1 and CDR2 (germline): SNHLY, FYNNEI. DNA of the CDR3: TGTGCCAGCAGTGTAGGGGGGGGGAGCGGAGCTTTCTTT. Residues: CASSVGGGSGAFF.

V gene TRBV7-3 combines with J gene TRBJ2-3; 7 bases fit TRBD2. After removal of 6 bases from V and 1 base from J, the junction contained 7 bases not matched to a gene. The CDR3 length is 15 residues. Germline values: CDR1 SGHTA, CDR2 FQGTGA. The DNA of the CDR3 is TGTGCCAGCAGTTCGAGCGGGATCCGCACAGATACGCAGTATTTT. It is translated as CASSSSGIRTDTQYF.

This chain links TRBV29-1 with TRBJ1-2; tentative D call: TRBD1 (5 bases). The germline V gene has CDR1 SQVTM and CDR2 ANQGSEA. V was shortened by 5 bases and J by 2 bases, with 12 bases between the two germline ends. The CDR3 extends over 13 amino acids. CDR3 coding DNA: TGCAGCGTTTCGGACACCGGCAACTATGGCTACACCTTC. The encoded protein is CSVSDTGNYGYTF.

The chain uses TRBV21-1 and TRBJ2-3; TRBD2 is the table's D call and was not checked against the DNA. TRBV21-1 is a pseudogene. This CDR3 is built from 12 residues. The CDR3 is CASSNITDTQYF. Here the CDR3 DNA reads TGTGCCAGCAGCAATATCACAGATACGCAGTATTTT.

The chain carries TRBV5-4 and TRBJ1-2; 8 nucleotides line up with TRBD1. The germline V gene encodes CDR1 SGHNT and CDR2 YYREEE (reference sequence). V was clipped by 4 bases and J by 4 bases; unmatched bases: 9. The CDR3 spans 15 residues. The CDR3 DNA reads TGTGCCAGCAGCCTGGACAGGGATTTCGGCTATGGCTACACCTTC. Amino acid sequence: CASSLDRDFGYGYTF.

The chain has TRBV9 and TRBJ2-1; 16 positions match TRBD2. CDR1 and CDR2 (germline): SGDLS, YYNGEE. This CDR3 has 21 residues. The junction had 11 bases not matched to a gene; V was cut back by 1 base and J by 1 base. CDR3 DNA sequence: TGTGCCAGCAGCGTACCGACAACCGGGACTAGCGGGAGGGCGTCCTACAATGAGCAGTTCTTC. Translation: CASSVPTTGTSGRASYNEQFF.

The DNA for the CDR3 is TGTGCCAGCAGCTTGACTGGGACTACCTACGAGCAGTACTTC. Its translation is CASSLTGTTYEQYF. The rearrangement joins TRBV7-2 to TRBJ2-7, with TRBD2 matching over 7 bases. From germline, CDR1 is SGHTA and CDR2 FQGNSA. Trimming removed 3 bases from V and 2 bases from J; junction bases left unmatched: 4. CDR3 length: 14 amino acids.

With regard to this clone: One end of the junction is discordant with germline, which a read error may explain. This chain uses TRBV6-4 with TRBJ1-3; a possible D gene is TRBD1 (5 bases). CDR3 size: 15 residues. In germline, CDR1 is MRHNA, CDR2 SNTAGT. CDR3 nucleotide sequence: TGTGCCACCAGTGAAAGTCCAGGGAAAGGAAACACCATATATTTT. This encodes CATSESPGKGNTIYF.

This chain links TRBV9 with TRBJ2-5; 15 positions match TRBD2. The CDR3 spans 17 residues. V lost 2 bases and J lost 4; bases outside the gene matches: 6. Germline CDR1 and CDR2: SGDLS and YYNGEE. The CDR3 sequence: CASSVGGTSGRRETQYF. CDR3 bases: TGTGCCAGCAGCGTGGGAGGGACTAGCGGGAGGAGAGAGACCCAGTACTTC.

The chain combines TRBV6-5 with TRBJ2-7; 10 nucleotides agree with TRBD1. The CDR3 is 14 residues long. V shed 6 bases and J 6 bases; nucleotides not matched to a gene: 8. Germline CDR1 and CDR2: MNHEY and SVGAGI. The CDR3 region is CASSRGQGTSEQYF. In DNA form, the CDR3 reads TGTGCCAGCAGCCGGGGACAGGGGACCTCCGAGCAGTACTTC.

The chain recombines TRBV4-2 with TRBJ1-4; TRBD1 matches at 10 bases. V gave up 3 bases and J gave up 6 bases; unmatched junction bases: 10. The CDR3 extends over 17 amino acids. CDR1 and CDR2 (germline): LGHNA, YNFKEQ. The CDR3 protein is CASSQTIAGTGDEKLFF. DNA for the CDR3: TGTGCCAGCAGCCAGACTATTGCCGGGACAGGGGATGAAAAACTGTTTTTT.

The chain carries TRBV10-2 and TRBJ2-7; 7 bases match TRBD1. The CDR3 spans 14 residues. Germline CDR1 and CDR2: WSHSY and SAAADI. The V gene end was trimmed by 3 bases and the J gene end by 3 bases; junction bases not matched to a gene: 5. The CDR3 sequence: CASSDQGVGYEQYF. CDR3 bases: TGCGCCAGCAGTGACCAGGGGGTGGGCTACGAGCAGTACTTC.

This chain joins TRBV7-2 and TRBJ1-1; D remains unclear. Per germline, CDR1 SGHTA and CDR2 FQGNSA. Trimming pared 5 bases from V and 5 bases from J, leaving 12 bases between. This CDR3 has 13 amino acids. This CDR3 reads CASSQGGGTEAFF. The CDR3 DNA is TGTGCCAGCAGCCAAGGCGGTGGGACTGAAGCTTTCTTT.

V gene TRBV6-6 combines with J gene TRBJ1-1, with D perhaps TRBD1 (6 bases). The CDR3 consists of 15 residues. The germline V gene has CDR1 MNHNY and CDR2 SVGAGI (reference sequence). The ends were cut back, 3 bases at V and 2 bases at J, with 13 bases in the middle. CDR3 protein: CASSYGQWENTEAFF. The CDR3 bases are TGTGCCAGCAGTTATGGACAGTGGGAAAACACTGAAGCTTTCTTT.

This chain links TRBV28 with TRBJ2-7; maybe TRBD1 (6 bases). This CDR3 spans 12 amino acids. Trimming removed 8 bases from V and 2 bases from J, with 10 bases in between. CDR1 is MDHEN and CDR2 is SYDVKM in the germline V gene. DNA of the CDR3: TGTGCCAGCGCCCAGGGGCCCTACGAGCAGTACTTC. This sequence encodes CASAQGPYEQYF. Looking up the rest from reference TRBV28 and TRBJ2-7 gives the full variable domain: DVKVTQSSRYLVKRTGEKVFLECVQDMDHENMFWYRQDPGLGLRLIYFSYDVKMKEKGDIPEGYSVSREKKERFSLILESASTNQTSMYLCASAQGPYEQYFGPGTRLTVT.

This clone was observed a few times. This rearrangement joins TRBV6-1 to TRBJ2-1; D is unclear. Germline lookup yields CDR1 MNHNS and CDR2 SASEGT. With 4 bases removed from V and 1 base from J, the gap between germline ends came to 11 bases. CDR3 length: 15 amino acids. Here the CDR3 reads CASSGPPVSYNEQFF. Here the CDR3 DNA reads TGTGCCAGCAGTGGGCCCCCCGTGTCCTACAATGAGCAGTTCTTC.

The chain combines TRBV29-1 with TRBJ2-1; D is unresolved. The V gene lost 4 bases and the J gene lost 7 bases, with 5 bases spanning the gap. The CDR3 extends over 10 amino acids. Germline V gene sequence: CDR1 SQVTM, CDR2 ANQGSEA. CDR3 residues: CSVGQNEQFF. The CDR3 bases are TGCAGCGTTGGTCAAAATGAGCAGTTCTTC.